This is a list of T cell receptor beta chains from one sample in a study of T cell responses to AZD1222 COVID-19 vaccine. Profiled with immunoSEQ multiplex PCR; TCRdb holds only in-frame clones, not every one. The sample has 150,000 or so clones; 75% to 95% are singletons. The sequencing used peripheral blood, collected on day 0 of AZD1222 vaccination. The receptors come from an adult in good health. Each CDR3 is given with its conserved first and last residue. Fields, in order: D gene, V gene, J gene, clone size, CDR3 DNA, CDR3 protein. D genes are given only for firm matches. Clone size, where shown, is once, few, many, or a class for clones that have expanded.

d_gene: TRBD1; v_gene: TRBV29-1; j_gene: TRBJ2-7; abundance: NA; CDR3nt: TGCAGCGTTGAAGGGCAGGGGGCCTACGAGCAGTACTTC; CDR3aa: CSVEGQGAYEQYF
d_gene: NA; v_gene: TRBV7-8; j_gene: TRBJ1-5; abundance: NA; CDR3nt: TGTGCCAGCAGTACGGGGAGGGACCGCCGTCAGCCCCAGCATTTT; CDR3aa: CASSTGRDRRQPQHF
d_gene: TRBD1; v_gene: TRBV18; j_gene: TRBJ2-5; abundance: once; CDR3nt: TGTGCCAGCTCACCACCATGGGACAGCCAAGAGACCCAGTACTTC; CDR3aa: CASSPPWDSQETQYF
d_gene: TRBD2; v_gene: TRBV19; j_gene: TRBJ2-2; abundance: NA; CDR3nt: TGTGCCAGTAGTATGACTAGCGGGAACACCGGGGAGCTGTTTTTT; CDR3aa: CASSMTSGNTGELFF
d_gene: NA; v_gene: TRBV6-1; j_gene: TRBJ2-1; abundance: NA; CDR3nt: TGTGCCAGCAGTGAATGGGTAGGCACTACCTCCTACAATGAGCAGTTCTTC; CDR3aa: CASSEWVGTTSYNEQFF
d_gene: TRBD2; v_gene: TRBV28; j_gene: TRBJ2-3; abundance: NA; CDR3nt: TGTGCCAGCGGACTAGCGGGGGGTGGGGATACGCAGTATTTT; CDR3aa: CASGLAGGGDTQYF
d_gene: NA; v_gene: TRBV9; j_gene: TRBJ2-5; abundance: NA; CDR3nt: TGTGCCAGCAGCCCCTGGCCGGGGCGCGGAGAGACCCAGTACTTC; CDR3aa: CASSPWPGRGETQYF
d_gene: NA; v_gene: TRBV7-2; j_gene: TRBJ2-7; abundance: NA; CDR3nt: TGTGCCAGCAGCTTAGCGGGGGCCCCCTACGAGCAGTACTTC; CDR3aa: CASSLAGAPYEQYF
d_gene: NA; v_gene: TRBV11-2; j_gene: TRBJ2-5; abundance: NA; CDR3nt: TGTGCCAGCAGCTCATACTCGGGGCAGGAGACCCAGTACTTC; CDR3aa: CASSSYSGQETQYF
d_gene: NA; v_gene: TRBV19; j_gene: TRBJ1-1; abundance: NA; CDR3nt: TGTGCCAGTAGTACCTCCGGGCTGAACACTGAAGCTTTCTTT; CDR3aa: CASSTSGLNTEAFF
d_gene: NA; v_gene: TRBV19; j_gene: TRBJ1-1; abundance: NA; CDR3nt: TGTGCCAGTAGAATGTCCGGGGGGTTCACTGAAGCTTTCTTT; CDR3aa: CASRMSGGFTEAFF
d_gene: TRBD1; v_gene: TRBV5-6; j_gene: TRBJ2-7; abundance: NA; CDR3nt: TGTGCCAGCAGCTTAGTAGTCCAGGGGGCCCCCTACGAGCAGTACTTC; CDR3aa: CASSLVVQGAPYEQYF
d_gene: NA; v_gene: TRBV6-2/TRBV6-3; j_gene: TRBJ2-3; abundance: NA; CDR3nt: TGTGCCAGCAGTTACTCCGAGACAGATACGCAGTATTTT; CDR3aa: CASSYSETDTQYF
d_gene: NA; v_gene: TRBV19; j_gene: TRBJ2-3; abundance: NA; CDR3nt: TGTGCCAGTAGTATTAAGGGGGTGTGGGCAGATACGCAGTATTTT; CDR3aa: CASSIKGVWADTQYF
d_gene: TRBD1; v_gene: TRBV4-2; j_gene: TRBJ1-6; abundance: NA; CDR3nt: TGTGCCAGCAGCCAACTACCGGGACAGCCCAATTCACCCCTCCACTTT; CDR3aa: CASSQLPGQPNSPLHF
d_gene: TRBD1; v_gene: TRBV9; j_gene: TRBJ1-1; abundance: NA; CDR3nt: TGTGCCAGCAGCCCAGGGGGCAACACTGAAGCTTTCTTT; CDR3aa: CASSPGGNTEAFF
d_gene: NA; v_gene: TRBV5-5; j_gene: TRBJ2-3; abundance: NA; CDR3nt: TGTGCCAGCAGCTTGGTGACTTCAGATACGCAGTATTTT; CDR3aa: CASSLVTSDTQYF
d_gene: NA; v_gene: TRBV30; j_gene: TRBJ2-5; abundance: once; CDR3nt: TGTGCCTGGAGTGTGGGAGGGGGAGAGACCCAGTACTTC; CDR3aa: CAWSVGGGETQYF
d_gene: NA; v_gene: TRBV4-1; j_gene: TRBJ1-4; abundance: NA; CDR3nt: TGCGCCAGCAGCCAAGAAACTGAAAAACTGTTTTTT; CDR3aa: CASSQETEKLFF
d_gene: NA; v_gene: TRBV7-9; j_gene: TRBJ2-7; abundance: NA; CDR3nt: TGTGCCAGCAGCTTACTAGGGAGAAGCTCCTACGAGCAGTACTTC; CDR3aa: CASSLLGRSSYEQYF
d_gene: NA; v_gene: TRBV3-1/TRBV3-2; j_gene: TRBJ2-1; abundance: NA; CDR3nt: TGTGCCAGCAGCCAAGATTTGTCGGTGGGTAGAACTGAGCAGTTCTTC; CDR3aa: CASSQDLSVGRTEQFF
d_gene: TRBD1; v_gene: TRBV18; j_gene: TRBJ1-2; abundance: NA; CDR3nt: TGTGCCAGCTCGCCTGGGACAGACTTATATGGCTACACCTTC; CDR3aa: CASSPGTDLYGYTF